A selection of T cell receptor beta chains follows, all from one sample in a study of T cell responses to AZD1222 COVID-19 vaccine. TCRdb's table, derived via immunoSEQ multiplex PCR, lists solely in-frame clones and lacks some. The repertoire includes approximately 190,000 clones, roughly 90% of them detected once, and 0.99% sits in the top ten. The sample consisted of peripheral blood, taken on day 0 of AZD1222 vaccination. The receptors were gathered from an adult in good health. Both conserved end residues are part of each CDR3. D genes are given only for firm matches. Size tells how often a clone was seen (once, few, many) or the class of an expanded clone, and some rows leave it out.

>-|TRBJ2-7|TRBD2|TRBV5-4
CASSLAPSGPYEQYF
TGTGCCAGCAGCTTGGCGCCTAGCGGTCCCTACGAGCAGTACTTC
>-|TRBJ2-5|-|TRBV5-6
CASSFGSQETQYF
TGTGCCAGCAGCTTCGGGTCACAAGAGACCCAGTACTTC
>-|TRBJ1-2|-|TRBV2
CASGSWSYTF
TGTGCCAGCGGGAGTTGGAGCTACACCTTC
>-|TRBJ1-4|TRBD1|TRBV19
CASSTTGGGEKLFF
TGTGCCAGTAGTACGACAGGGGGCGGGGAAAAACTGTTTTTT
>-|TRBJ2-3|TRBD1|TRBV7-3
CASSRDRGTDTQYF
TGTGCCAGCAGCAGGGACAGGGGAACAGATACGCAGTATTTT
>-|TRBJ1-1|-|TRBV7-9
CASSSPGTLNTEAFF
TGTGCCAGCAGCTCCCCCGGGACACTGAACACTGAAGCTTTCTTT
>-|TRBJ2-2|-|TRBV5-1
CATRENRGGELFF
TGCGCCACCAGAGAGAATAGGGGAGGGGAGCTGTTTTTT
>-|TRBJ1-2|-|TRBV18
CASSPLRQDGYTF
TGTGCCAGCTCACCATTGAGGCAGGATGGCTACACCTTC
>-|TRBJ1-5|-|TRBV19
CASSLPDGGNQPQHF
TGTGCCAGTAGTCTTCCGGACGGGGGAAATCAGCCCCAGCATTTT
>-|TRBJ1-6|TRBD1|TRBV7-9
CASSWGTVDNSPLHF
TGTGCCAGCAGCTGGGGGACAGTCGATAATTCACCCCTCCACTTT
>-|TRBJ1-5|-|TRBV7-8
CASSADSDQPQHF
TGTGCCAGCAGCGCGGACAGTGATCAGCCCCAGCATTTT
>-|TRBJ1-5|TRBD1|TRBV29-1
CSVGQGVNQPQHF
TGCAGCGTTGGACAGGGGGTGAATCAGCCCCAGCATTTT
>once|TRBJ2-3|-|TRBV11-3
CASSLGHFTDTQYF
TGTGCCAGCAGCTTAGGCCACTTCACAGATACGCAGTATTTT
>few|TRBJ1-1|-|TRBV4-1
CASSGLGRNNTEAFF
TGCGCCAGCAGCGGACTGGGACGGAATAACACTGAAGCTTTCTTT
>-|TRBJ2-1|-|TRBV7-6
CASSLVRGDEQFF
TGTGCCAGCAGCTTAGTGCGGGGCGATGAGCAGTTCTTC
>-|TRBJ1-6|-|TRBV19
CASSIPRLSSYNSPLHF
TGTGCCAGTAGTATTCCCAGACTATCCTCCTATAATTCACCCCTCCACTTT
>once|TRBJ2-7|TRBD1|TRBV4-1
CASSPQGAYEQYF
TGCGCCAGCAGCCCCCAGGGGGCCTACGAGCAGTACTTC
>-|TRBJ1-2|-|TRBV19
CASSDSGPYGYTF
TGTGCCAGTAGCGACTCAGGGCCCTATGGCTACACCTTC
>-|TRBJ1-1|TRBD1|TRBV3-1/TRBV3-2
CASSNRESTGWRNTEAFF
TGTGCCAGCAGCAATAGGGAGTCGACAGGGTGGAGGAACACTGAAGCTTTCTTT
>-|TRBJ2-3|-|TRBV12-3/TRBV12-4
CASGDTQYF
TGTGCCTCCGGAGATACGCAGTATTTT
>-|TRBJ2-2|-|TRBV28
CASSLGRGAGELFF
TGTGCCAGCAGTCTGGGGCGGGGTGCCGGGGAGCTGTTTTTT
>-|TRBJ1-2|-|TRBV5-4
CASSEPSNYGYTF
TGTGCCAGCAGTGAACCCTCCAACTATGGCTACACCTTC
>-|TRBJ1-1|-|TRBV12-3/TRBV12-4
CASSLAGVGAFF
TGTGCCAGCAGTTTAGCAGGGGTAGGGGCTTTCTTT
>-|TRBJ1-1|-|TRBV19
CASSVTLNTEAFF
TGTGCCAGTAGTGTCACACTGAACACTGAAGCTTTCTTT